The 21 T cell receptor beta chains below were found in one sample sequenced in a study of shared clonotypes between healthy human individuals. Data came from immunoSEQ multiplex PCR; TCRdb stores just in-frame clones and leaves some out. The sample gives about 1.1 million clones, 70% to 80% of which show up once; about 0.94% is in the top ten. Sequenced sample: memory CD4+ T cells from PBMCs. Noted subset: CD45RA-negative fraction. The source of these receptors is a man between 18 and 29 years old in good health. Some clones in this sample may be carry-over from other donors' samples.

The chain uses TRBV6-5 and TRBJ2-5; D unresolved. Trimming pared 6 bases from V and 7 bases from J, leaving 12 bases between. CDR1 is MNHEY, CDR2 SVGAGI, per germline. The CDR3 contains 12 residues. CDR3 sequence reads: CASRASEGTQYF. The CDR3 bases are TGTGCCAGCAGGGCTTCTGAAGGGACCCAGTACTTC.

This clone was recorded a few times. This rearrangement joins TRBV11-2 to TRBJ2-1; possibly TRBD2 for D (6 bases). Trimming left V 2 bases short and J 4 bases short, with 21 bases between. The germline CDR1 and CDR2 sequences are SGHAT and FQNNGV. This CDR3 is 18 amino acids long. CDR3 in amino acids: CASSLTPGGGRGYNEQFF. The CDR3, as DNA: TGTGCCAGCAGCTTAACCCCAGGCGGAGGTCGGGGGTACAATGAGCAGTTCTTC.

This chain connects TRBV7-8 to TRBJ2-3, with 15 bases matching TRBD2. Germline V gene sequence: CDR1 SGHVS, CDR2 FQNEAQ. V lost 4 bases, J lost 9 bases, and 8 bases stayed unmatched. The CDR3 has 16 residues. This CDR3 is CASSSAGLAGGTTQYF. The CDR3 DNA follows: TGTGCCAGCAGCTCCGCGGGACTAGCGGGAGGTACCACGCAGTATTTT.

V is TRBV6-5 and J is TRBJ1-1; no reliable D call. The V end lost 6 bases, the J end lost 1 base, and 6 bases lay between the germline ends. Germline V lookup: CDR1 MNHEY, CDR2 SVGAGI. The CDR3 is 12 amino acids. The CDR3 bases are TGTGCCAGCAGCCCGCCGAACACTGAAGCTTTCTTT. Its translation is CASSPPNTEAFF.

This clone was counted at least ten times. This rearrangement joins TRBV28 to TRBJ2-3; D is unclear. Trimming removed 8 bases at V and 1 base at J, with 10 bases between. The CDR3 runs 13 residues. Germline V gene sequence: CDR1 MDHEN, CDR2 SYDVKM. The CDR3 bases are TGTGCCAGCTGGGATATCCGCACAGATACGCAGTATTTT. The encoded protein is CASWDIRTDTQYF.

The rearrangement uses TRBV10-3 and TRBJ2-3; 7 bases match TRBD2. V trimming: 2 bases; J trimming: 5 bases; junction bases outside the gene matches: 4. Germline V gene lookup returns CDR1 ENHRY and CDR2 SYGVKD. This CDR3 contains 14 residues. The CDR3 coding sequence is TGTGCCATCAGTGAGACCAGCGGGGAAGATACGCAGTATTTT. This encodes CAISETSGEDTQYF.

This clone was counted between two and nine times. V is TRBV5-1 and J is TRBJ2-1; D unclear. CDR1 is SGHRS and CDR2 is YFSETQ in the germline V gene. The CDR3 loop spans 14 amino acids. Deletions cut 4 bases from V and 7 bases from J, with 15 bases between. Here the CDR3 reads CASSLNDPRNEQFF. The CDR3 nucleotides read TGCGCCAGCAGCCTCAATGACCCCAGGAATGAGCAGTTCTTC.

This clone was recorded only once. The chain employs TRBV10-3 and TRBJ2-5; D is possibly TRBD2 (6 bases). CDR1 ENHRY and CDR2 SYGVKD come from the germline V gene. The CDR3 spans 15 residues. The ends were cut back, 0 bases at V and 4 bases at J, with 12 bases in the middle. CDR3 DNA: TGTGCCATCAGTGAGTCGATATCCGGGGGAGAGACCCAGTACTTC. It is translated as CAISESISGGETQYF.

Note on this clone: Other nucleotide sequences in the sample specify the same CDR3. The chain joins TRBV28 to TRBJ2-3; the match to TRBD1 covers 7 bases. V lost 5 bases, J lost 4 bases, and 3 bases stayed unmatched. The germline CDR1 and CDR2 sequences are MDHEN and SYDVKM. This CDR3 is 13 amino acids long. The CDR3 nucleotides are TGTGCCAGCAGTCGGCAGGGGGCAGATACGCAGTATTTT. It codes for CASSRQGADTQYF.

The CDR3 protein is CASSIRNTANTEAFF. The CDR3 DNA reads TGTGCCAGTAGTATAAGGAACACCGCGAACACTGAAGCTTTCTTT. The chain is built from TRBV19 and TRBJ1-1; the D is unclear. The germline V and J ends were trimmed by 2 bases and 1 base, with 11 bases remaining between them. This CDR3 has 15 amino acids. Germline V CDR1 and CDR2: LNHDA, SQIVND (reference sequence).

V is TRBV7-2 and J is TRBJ2-7; 10 bases map to TRBD2. CDR1 is SGHTA, CDR2 FQGNSA, per germline. This CDR3 spans 19 amino acids. Unmatched junction bases numbered 12, after V lost 1 base and J lost 0 bases. The CDR3 coding sequence is TGTGCCAGCAGCTTAGACCAAGGGACTAGCGATCCACTCTCCTACGAGCAGTACTTC. It specifies CASSLDQGTSDPLSYEQYF.

This chain connects TRBV19 to TRBJ2-1; 9 bases line up with TRBD1. V dropped 5 bases and J dropped 6; count of bases not matched to a gene: 14. The CDR3 runs to 17 residues. Germline loops: CDR1 LNHDA, CDR2 SQIVND (reference sequence). In DNA, the CDR3 is TGTGCCAGTAGTCCCCGAAGGGACAGGGAATCCGGCAATGAGCAGTTCTTC. Its protein is CASSPRRDRESGNEQFF.

The chain carries TRBV5-5 and TRBJ2-3; D is perhaps TRBD1 (6 bases). CDR1 and CDR2 from the germline V gene are SGHKS and YYEKEE (reference sequence). Trimming took 1 base from V and 1 from J, leaving 10 bases between them. The CDR3 is 15 residues long. The CDR3 region is CASSLPGAGTDTQYF. The CDR3 DNA is TGTGCCAGCAGCTTGCCAGGGGCCGGCACAGATACGCAGTATTTT. Complete variable domain (other parts from reference TRBV5-5 and TRBJ2-3): DAGVTQSPTHLIKTRGQQVTLRCSPISGHKSVSWYQQVLGQGPQFIFQYYEKEERGRGNFPDRFSARQFPNYSSELNVNALLLGDSALYLCASSLPGAGTDTQYFGPGTRLTVL.

The CDR3 DNA follows: TGTGCCAGCAGTGACGCCCGAGCGGACACTGAAGCTTTCTTT. Its protein is CASSDARADTEAFF. This chain connects TRBV25-1 to TRBJ1-1, with D unresolved. Trimming stripped 3 bases from V and 3 bases from J, with 11 bases between. The CDR3 extends over 14 amino acids. Germline V lookup: CDR1 MGHDK, CDR2 SYGVNS.

The rearrangement links TRBV10-3 to TRBJ2-3; 10 positions match TRBD2. V gave up 10 bases and J gave up 2 bases; unmatched junction bases: 9. The CDR3 length is 15 residues. Per germline, CDR1 ENHRY and CDR2 SYGVKD. CDR3 in amino acids: CATGRLAGVTDTQYF. Here the CDR3 DNA reads TGTGCCACAGGGCGGCTAGCGGGAGTCACAGATACGCAGTATTTT.

Comments on this clone: Germline and junction disagree at one end, which may indicate a read error. The chain uses TRBV15 and TRBJ2-7, with 7 bases that match TRBD1. Germline values: CDR1 LNHNV, CDR2 YYDKDF (reference sequence). This CDR3 comprises 12 residues. The CDR3 here is CATSRDTGVEHF. The DNA of the CDR3 is TGTGCCACCAGCAGAGACACAGGGGTCGAGCACTTC.

V and J are TRBV28 and TRBJ2-7; D might be TRBD1 or TRBD2, each matching 7 bases. V gave up 8 bases and J gave up 0 bases, with 17 bases separating them. The CDR3 extends over 15 amino acids. Germline lookup yields CDR1 MDHEN and CDR2 SYDVKM. This chain's CDR3 is CASCGTGDYSYEQYF. The CDR3 DNA sequence: TGTGCCAGCTGTGGTACAGGGGACTACTCCTACGAGCAGTACTTC. Filled out from reference TRBV28 and TRBJ2-7, the complete variable domain reads DVKVTQSSRYLVKRTGEKVFLECVQDMDHENMFWYRQDPGLGLRLIYFSYDVKMKEKGDIPEGYSVSREKKERFSLILESASTNQTSMYLCASCGTGDYSYEQYFGPGTRLTVT.

The CDR3 spells CASSWGGRAGNTIYF. CDR3 coding DNA: TGTGCCAGCAGTTGGGGGGGGCGCGCAGGAAACACCATATATTTT. The chain links TRBV6-5 to TRBJ1-3; D possibly corresponds to TRBD1 (6 bases). Looked up from germline, CDR1 is MNHEY and CDR2 is SVGAGI. V was trimmed by 4 bases and J by 4 bases, leaving 14 bases between them. The CDR3 is 15 residues long.

This clone was picked up one time. This may arise from a read error, as a much more abundant clone is one base away. Other DNA sequences in this specimen translate into the identical CDR3. The chain couples TRBV5-1 to TRBJ1-1, with TRBD1 as a possible D gene (6 bases). The germline V gene has CDR1 SGHRS and CDR2 YFSETQ. The CDR3 runs to 14 residues. Trimming took off 2 bases at V and 0 bases at J, with 8 bases between the two ends. The CDR3 DNA reads TGCGCCAGCAGCTTTGACAGGATGAACACTGAAGCTTTCTTT. As protein: CASSFDRMNTEAFF.

The chain employs TRBV18 and TRBJ1-5; 10 bases map to TRBD1. The CDR3 totals 14 residues. CDR1 KGHSH and CDR2 LQKENI come from the germline V gene. Trimming removed 4 bases from V and 6 bases from J; junction bases left unmatched: 3. CDR3 amino acids: CASSLGTGAQPQHF. CDR3 sequence (DNA): TGTGCCAGCTCACTCGGGACAGGGGCTCAGCCCCAGCATTTT.

CDR3 sequence (DNA): TGTGCCAGCAGCACGGGACAGGGTAATGAAAAACTGTTTTTT. Translation: CASSTGQGNEKLFF. The chain uses TRBV28 and TRBJ1-4, with 9 bases fitting TRBD1. Germline CDR1 reads MDHEN; CDR2 reads SYDVKM. The CDR3 is made up of 14 amino acids. The V segment lost 6 bases and the J segment 4 bases; nucleotides outside the gene matches: 3.